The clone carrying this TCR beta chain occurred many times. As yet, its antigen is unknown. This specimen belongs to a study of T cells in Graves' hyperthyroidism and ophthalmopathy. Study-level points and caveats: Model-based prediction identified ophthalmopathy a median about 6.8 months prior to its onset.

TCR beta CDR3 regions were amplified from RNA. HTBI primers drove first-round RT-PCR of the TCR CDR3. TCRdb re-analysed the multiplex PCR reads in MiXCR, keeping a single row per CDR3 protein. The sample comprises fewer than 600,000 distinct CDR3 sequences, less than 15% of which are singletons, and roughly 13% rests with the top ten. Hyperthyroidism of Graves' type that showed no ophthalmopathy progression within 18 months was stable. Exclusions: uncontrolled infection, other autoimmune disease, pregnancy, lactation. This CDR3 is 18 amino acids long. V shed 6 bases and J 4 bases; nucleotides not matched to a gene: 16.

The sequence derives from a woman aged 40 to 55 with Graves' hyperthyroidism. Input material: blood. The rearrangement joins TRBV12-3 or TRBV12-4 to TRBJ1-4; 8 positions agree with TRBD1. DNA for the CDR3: TGTGCCAGCAGACCTGGACAGGGAACAACAACTGGTAATGAAAAACTGTTTTTT. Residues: CASRPGQGTTTGNEKLFF.